This TCR beta chain came from a study of technical replicates of blood from several donors. The data were produced by immunoSEQ multiplex PCR, yet TCRdb's version contains in-frame clones alone and is incomplete. This sample has tens of thousands of clones, with around 91% found just once. Germline loops: CDR1 SGHTA, CDR2 FQGNSA. The CDR3 covers 16 residues. J gave up 5 bases and V 5 bases, and 12 bases lay outside the gene matches. V is TRBV7-2 and J is TRBJ2-1; TRBD2 matches 7 bases. The source is a human donor in good health. The source material was T cells isolated from PBMCs. This CDR3 is CASSGLGEGRDNEQFF. In nucleotides, the CDR3 is TGTGCCAGCAGCGGATTAGGGGAGGGCCGAGACAATGAGCAGTTCTTC.